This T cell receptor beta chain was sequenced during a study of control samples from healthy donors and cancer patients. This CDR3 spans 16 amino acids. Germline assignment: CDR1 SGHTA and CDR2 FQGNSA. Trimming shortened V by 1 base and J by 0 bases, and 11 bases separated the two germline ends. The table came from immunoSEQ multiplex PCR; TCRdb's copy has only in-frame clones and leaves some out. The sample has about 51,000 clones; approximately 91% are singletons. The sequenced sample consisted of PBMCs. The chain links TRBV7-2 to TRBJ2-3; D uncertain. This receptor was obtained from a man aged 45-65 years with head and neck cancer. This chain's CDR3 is CASSLGVTASTDTQYF. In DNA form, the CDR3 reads TGTGCCAGCAGCTTAGGGGTCACAGCGAGCACAGATACGCAGTATTTT.